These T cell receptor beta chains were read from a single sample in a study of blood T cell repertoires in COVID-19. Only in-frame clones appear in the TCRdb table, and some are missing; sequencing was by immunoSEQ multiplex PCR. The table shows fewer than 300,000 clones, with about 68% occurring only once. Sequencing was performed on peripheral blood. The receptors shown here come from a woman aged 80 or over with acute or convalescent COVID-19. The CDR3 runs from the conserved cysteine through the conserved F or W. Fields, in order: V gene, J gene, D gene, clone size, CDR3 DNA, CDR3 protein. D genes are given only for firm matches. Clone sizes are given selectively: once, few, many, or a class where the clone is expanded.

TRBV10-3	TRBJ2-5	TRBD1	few	TGTGCCATCAGTGTTGACAGGGGAGAGACCCAGTACTTC	CAISVDRGETQYF
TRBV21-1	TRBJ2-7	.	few	TGTGCCAGCAATTACAGGTACTACGAGCAGTACTTC	CASNYRYYEQYF
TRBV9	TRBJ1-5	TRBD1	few	TGTGCCAGCAGCGCGGACAGGAAAAATCAGCCCCAGCATTTT	CASSADRKNQPQHF
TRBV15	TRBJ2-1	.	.	TGTGCCACCAGCAGAGAGCCCAGGGAAGGGCAGTTCTTC	CATSREPREGQFF
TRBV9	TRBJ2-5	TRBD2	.	TGTGCCAGCAGCCCCGGGGGGGGTGGCGAGACCCAGTACTTC	CASSPGGGGETQYF
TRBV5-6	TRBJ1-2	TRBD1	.	TGTGCCAGCAGCTCCGACCCACAGGGGAACTATGGCTACACCTTC	CASSSDPQGNYGYTF
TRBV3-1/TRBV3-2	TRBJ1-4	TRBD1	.	TGTGCCAGCAGCCAGACTCGGGACAGACACAATGAAAAACTGTTTTTT	CASSQTRDRHNEKLFF
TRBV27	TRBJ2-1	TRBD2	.	TGTGCCAGCAGTAAGAATAGCGGGAGCTCCTACAATGAGCAGTTCTTC	CASSKNSGSSYNEQFF
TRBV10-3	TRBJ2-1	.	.	TGTGCCATCAGTGAGGCGGGCCCCCGGGGTACTGAGCAGTTCTTC	CAISEAGPRGTEQFF
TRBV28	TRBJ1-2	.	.	TGTGCCAGCACCCAGGACTATGGCTACACCTTC	CASTQDYGYTF
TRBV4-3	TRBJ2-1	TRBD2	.	TGCGCCAGCAGCGAGCGGACTAGCGGGGGGTACAATGAGCAGTTCTTC	CASSERTSGGYNEQFF
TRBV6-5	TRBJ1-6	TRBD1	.	TGTGCCAGCAGTCTCAGGGGGAGGAATTCACCCCTCCACTTT	CASSLRGRNSPLHF
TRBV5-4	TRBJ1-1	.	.	TGTGCCAGCAGCCCGCGGGGGGTCCTGAACACTGAAGCTTTCTTT	CASSPRGVLNTEAFF
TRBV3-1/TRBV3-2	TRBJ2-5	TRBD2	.	TGTGCCAGCAGCCAAGATTGGGCTAGCGGGGGGGCCGCGGAGACCCAGTACTTC	CASSQDWASGGAAETQYF
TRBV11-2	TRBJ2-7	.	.	TGTGCCAGCAGCCCAATGGGACTGTCCTCCTACGAGCAGTACTTC	CASSPMGLSSYEQYF
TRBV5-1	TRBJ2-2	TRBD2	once	TGCGCCAGCAGCTTGGGGACTAGCGGGAGGGCCGGCGGCACCGGGGAGCTGTTTTTT	CASSLGTSGRAGGTGELFF
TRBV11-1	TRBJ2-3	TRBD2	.	TGTGCCAGCAGCCCCAGACTAGCGGGTCCCACAGATACGCAGTATTTT	CASSPRLAGPTDTQYF
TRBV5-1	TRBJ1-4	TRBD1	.	TGCGCCAGCAGCTTGGCCGGACAGGGAAACGAAAAACTGTTTTTT	CASSLAGQGNEKLFF
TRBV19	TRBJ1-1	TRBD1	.	TGTGCCAGTAGTTCCCTTGGGACAGGGAAGGCTGAAGCTTTCTTT	CASSSLGTGKAEAFF
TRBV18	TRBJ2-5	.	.	TGTGCCAGCTCACCCAGGGCGGAGACCCAGTACTTC	CASSPRAETQYF
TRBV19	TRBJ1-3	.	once	TGTGCCAGTAGTACCTCTCTAATAAGCGCCGGAAACACCATATATTTT	CASSTSLISAGNTIYF
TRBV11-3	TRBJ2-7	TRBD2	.	TGTGCCCGCAGCTTCGGGGCCGGGGGGGAAGGGACCTACGAGCAGTACTTC	CARSFGAGGEGTYEQYF
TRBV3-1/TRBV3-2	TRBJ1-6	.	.	TGTGCCCGCGGGGGGGTGGGGAGTGTTTCACCCCTCCACTTT	CARGGVGSVSPLHF
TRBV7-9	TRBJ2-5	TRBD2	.	TGTGCCAGCAGCTCCCCGGGACTAGCGGGATTGGAGACCCAGTACTTC	CASSSPGLAGLETQYF
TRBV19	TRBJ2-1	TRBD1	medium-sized	TGTGCCAGTAGTGCGGCCGGGACAGGGGGCGGTGAGCAGTTCTTC	CASSAAGTGGGEQFF
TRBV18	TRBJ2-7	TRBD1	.	TGTGCCAGCTCAACCACCGGGACAGGGAGGGTGGAGCAGTACTTC	CASSTTGTGRVEQYF
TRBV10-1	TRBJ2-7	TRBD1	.	TGCGCCAGCAGTGGAGGACAGGGGACCTACGAGCAGTACTTC	CASSGGQGTYEQYF
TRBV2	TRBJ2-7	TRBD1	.	TGTGCCAGCAGTGAAGCGGGCAGGGGGAAGTCCGAGCAGTACTTC	CASSEAGRGKSEQYF
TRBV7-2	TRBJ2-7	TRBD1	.	TGTGCCAGCACTCCTCTAAACAGGGGGGCGCGGGAGCAGTACTTC	CASTPLNRGAREQYF
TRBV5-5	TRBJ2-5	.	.	TGTGCCAGCAGCTTAACACACGGGGGAGAGACCCAGTACTTC	CASSLTHGGETQYF
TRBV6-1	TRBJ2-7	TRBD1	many	TGTGCCAGCAGTGGGGACAGGGCGCCCGCACGATACGAGCAGTACTTC	CASSGDRAPARYEQYF
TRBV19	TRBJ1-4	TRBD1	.	TGTGCCAGTAGTTTGGAGGACAGGCCCAATGAAAAACTGTTTTTT	CASSLEDRPNEKLFF
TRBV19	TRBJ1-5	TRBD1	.	TGTGCCAGTAGTATCGACAGGGTTCCTAATCAGCCCCAGCATTTT	CASSIDRVPNQPQHF
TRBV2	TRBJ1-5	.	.	TGTGCCAGCAGGCAGGACAATAGCAATCAGCCCCAGCATTTT	CASRQDNSNQPQHF
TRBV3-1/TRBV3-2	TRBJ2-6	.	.	TGTGCCAGCACCACAGCTGGGGCCAACGTCCTGACTTTC	CASTTAGANVLTF
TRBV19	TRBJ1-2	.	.	TGTGCCAGTAGTAGGGGGGATCATTATGGCTACACCTTC	CASSRGDHYGYTF
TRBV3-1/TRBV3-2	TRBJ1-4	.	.	TGTGCCAGCACCCAACAACCAGCTAATGAAAAACTGTTTTTT	CASTQQPANEKLFF
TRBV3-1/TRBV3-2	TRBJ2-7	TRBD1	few	TGTGCCAGCAGCCAACAGGACAGGGCTGACGAGCAGTACTTC	CASSQQDRADEQYF